This entry features one TCR beta chain sequence. Its antigen is still unknown. The sample is drawn from a study of T cell repertoires in cytomegalovirus infection. Notes on the study in general: HLA-C-restricted, CMV-specific TCR beta clonotypes were dominant ex vivo.

V lost 2 bases and J 8 bases, leaving 15 bases between the germline ends. Germline loops: CDR1 LGHNA, CDR2 YSLEER. CDR3 length equals 14 residues. TCRdb processed the reads anew with MiXCR; each CDR3 protein has one entry. The sample contains some 500,000 distinct CDR3 sequences, roughly a third of which appear only once. This receptor was identified in a human donor in good health (CMV status not recorded). Some clones in this sample may be carry-over from other donors' samples. The rearrangement uses TRBV4-3 and TRBJ1-2; D might be TRBD1 (5 bases). This specimen consisted of cultured PBMCs, obtained from culture after CMV antigen stimulation. This chain's CDR3 is CASSQLQGLRGYTF. The CDR3 DNA is TGCGCCAGCAGCCAACTCCAGGGTCTCCGCGGCTACACCTTC.